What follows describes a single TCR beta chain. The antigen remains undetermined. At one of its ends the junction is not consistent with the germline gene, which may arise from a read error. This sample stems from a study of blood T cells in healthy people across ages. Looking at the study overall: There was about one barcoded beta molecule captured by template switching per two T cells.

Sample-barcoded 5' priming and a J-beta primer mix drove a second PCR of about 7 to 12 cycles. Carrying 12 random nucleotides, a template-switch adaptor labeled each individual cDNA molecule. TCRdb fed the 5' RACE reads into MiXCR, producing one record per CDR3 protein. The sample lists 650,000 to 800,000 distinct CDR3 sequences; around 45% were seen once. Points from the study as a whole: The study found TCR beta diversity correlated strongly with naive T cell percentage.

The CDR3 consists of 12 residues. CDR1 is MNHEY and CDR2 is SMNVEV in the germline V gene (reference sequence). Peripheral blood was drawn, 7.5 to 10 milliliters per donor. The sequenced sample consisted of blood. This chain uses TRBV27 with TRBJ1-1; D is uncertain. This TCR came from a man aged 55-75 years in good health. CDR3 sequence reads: CTSSLGITEAFF. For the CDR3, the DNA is TGTACCAGCAGTTTAGGGATCACTGAAGCTTTCTTT.